The 7 T cell receptor beta chains below come from one sample, sequenced in a study of regulatory T cells in long-lasting Graves disease. Time point given: persistent/refractory GD, antithyroid drugs over 5 years with positive TRAb. There was RNA extracted from PBMCs, and the TCR library was made from it. HTBI primers from iRepertoire and Arm-PCR of CDR3 regions yielded the TCR beta libraries. TCRdb processed the multiplex PCR reads anew with MiXCR; each CDR3 protein has one entry. The repertoire has fewer than 400,000 distinct CDR3 sequences, less than 25% of them found once; the top ten carry around 20%. The sequencing here drew on peripheral blood mononuclear cells (PBMCs), taken when the disease was refractory, from a patient treated with antithyroid drugs. The receptors shown here come from a female donor with Graves disease.

This clonotype was detected only a few times. A junction boundary mismatches the germline segment, possibly from a read error. The chain links TRBV19 to TRBJ1-5; D might be TRBD1 (5 bases). Germline V gene data show CDR1 as LNHDA and CDR2 as SQIVND (reference sequence). CDR3 length: 14 residues. The DNA for the CDR3 is TGTGCCAGTAGTGTAGACAGTAGCAATCAGCCCCAGCATTTT. It encodes CASSVDSSNQPQHF.

This rearrangement joins TRBV7-3 to TRBJ2-1; 8 bases align to TRBD2. Germline V gene data show CDR1 as SGHTA and CDR2 as FQGTGA. The length of the CDR3 is 16 residues. The ends lost 5 bases at V and 0 bases at J; junction bases unmatched: 6. CDR3 sequence (DNA): TGTGCCAGCAGCGTTAGCGGGGCGGTCTCCTACAATGAGCAGTTCTTC. As protein: CASSVSGAVSYNEQFF.

The chain combines TRBV19 with TRBJ2-7; D is possibly TRBD1 (6 bases). V gave up 8 bases and J gave up 4 bases, with 21 bases separating them. Germline CDR1 is LNHDA and CDR2 is SQIVND (reference sequence). The CDR3 consists of 15 residues. The CDR3 DNA follows: TGTGCCAGTGCCGCTCAGGGGTTAGTCGGATACGAGCAGTACTTC. Protein product: CASAAQGLVGYEQYF.

At least ten counts were recorded for this clonotype. V usage is TRBV2 and J usage is TRBJ2-5, with a tentative D call TRBD2 (7 bases). With 4 bases removed from V and 4 bases from J, the gap between germline ends came to 13 bases. CDR3 length: 14 amino acids. Germline CDR1 reads SNHLY; CDR2 reads FYNNEI. The DNA of the CDR3 is TGTGCCAGCAGTGTTGGGGGGGCTCGAGAGACCCAGTACTTC. The encoded protein is CASSVGGARETQYF.

A remark on this clonotype: At one end the junction does not follow the germline gene, possibly because of a read error. This chain links TRBV28 with TRBJ2-3, with 13 bases identical to TRBD2. Germline CDR1 MDHEN, CDR2 SYDVKM. This CDR3 is built from 19 residues. CDR3 DNA: TGTGCCAGTAGTTTTGCGGGACTAGCGGGAAATGTTGCCACAGATACGCAGTATTTT. This translates into CASSFAGLAGNVATDTQYF. Filled out from reference TRBV28 and TRBJ2-3, the complete variable domain reads DVKVTQSSRYLVKRTGEKVFLECVQDMDHENMFWYRQDPGLGLRLIYFSYDVKMKEKGDIPEGYSVSREKKERFSLILESASTNQTSMYLCASSFAGLAGNVATDTQYFGPGTRLTVL.

The chain is built from TRBV4-1 and TRBJ2-6; D gene unclear. CDR1 and CDR2 (germline): MGHRA, YSYEKL. Trimming took 0 bases from V and 2 from J, leaving 8 bases between them. The CDR3 runs to 16 residues. CDR3 sequence: CASSQDVGTGANVLTF. Here the CDR3 DNA reads TGCGCCAGCAGCCAAGACGTGGGGACTGGGGCCAACGTCCTGACTTTC.

The chain combines TRBV10-3 with TRBJ2-6; TRBD1 aligns across 8 bases. CDR1 is ENHRY, CDR2 SYGVKD, per germline. Germline trimming cut 5 bases from V and 7 bases from J; bases unmatched to any gene: 13. The CDR3 spans 17 residues. As DNA, the CDR3 is TGTGCCATCAGTCCGGGACAGGTGAAGTCCCTCGCCAACGTCCTGACTTTC. Its protein is CAISPGQVKSLANVLTF.